Listed here are 18 T cell receptor beta chains from one sample, sequenced in a study of sequential checkpoint blockade in melanoma. Treatment specified: randomized to nivolumab then ipilimumab (arm A) or the reverse (arm B). Method: immunoSEQ multiplex PCR; TCRdb's copy keeps in-frame clones and lacks some. The profile shows fewer than 6,500 clones, about 56% of them singletons. Sequenced material: CD8+ T cells sorted from blood (inferred from file names), taken from a patient given nivolumab and ipilimumab in sequence. These receptors were obtained from a human donor with melanoma.

This chain connects TRBV6-5 to TRBJ2-7; D remains ambiguous. V was shortened by 6 bases and J by 4 bases, with 13 bases between the two germline ends. The germline V gene has CDR1 MNHEY and CDR2 SVGAGI. There are 13 residues in the CDR3. CDR3 in DNA: TGTGCCAGCAGCCGGCCGGGTGGGTACGAGCAGTACTTC. This translates into CASSRPGGYEQYF.

This rearrangement joins TRBV6-5 to TRBJ2-5; D unclear. This CDR3 has 15 residues. The germline gives CDR1 MNHEY, CDR2 SVGAGI. V was clipped by 0 bases and J by 0 bases, with 8 bases between them. This chain's CDR3 is CASSYSSAHQETQYF. In nucleotides, the CDR3 is TGTGCCAGCAGTTACTCATCAGCGCACCAAGAGACCCAGTACTTC.

This chain uses TRBV5-1 with TRBJ1-1, with 7 bases matching TRBD1. V was pared by 0 bases and J by 5 bases, with 10 bases of the junction left unmatched. Germline V CDR1 and CDR2: SGHRS, YFSETQ. The CDR3 covers 16 residues. CDR3 nucleotide sequence: TGCGCCAGCAGCTTGGGGGAGACAGGGTTTGTGACTGAAGCTTTCTTT. It yields the protein CASSLGETGFVTEAFF. The whole variable domain, filled in from reference TRBV5-1 and TRBJ1-1, reads KAGVTQTPRYLIKTRGQQVTLSCSPISGHRSVSWYQQTPGQGLQFLFEYFSETQRNKGNFPGRFSGRQFSNSRSEMNVSTLELGDSALYLCASSLGETGFVTEAFFGQGTRLTVV.

The gene calls are TRBV10-2 and TRBJ2-3; D might be TRBD2 (5 bases). Germline CDR1 is WSHSY and CDR2 is SAAADI. Trimming stripped 4 bases from V and 2 bases from J, with 10 bases between. This CDR3 contains 14 residues. As DNA, the CDR3 is TGCGCCAGCAGTGCGGGCGGGCCCACAGATACGCAGTATTTT. Translated, it gives CASSAGGPTDTQYF.

This chain connects TRBV4-1 to TRBJ2-5; 8 nucleotides agree with TRBD1. Germline loops: CDR1 MGHRA, CDR2 YSYEKL. This CDR3 contains 15 residues. Trimming removed 3 bases from V and 5 bases from J; junction bases left unmatched: 8. The CDR3 region is CASSQPGGADETQYF. CDR3 nucleotides: TGCGCCAGCAGCCAGCCAGGGGGCGCGGATGAGACCCAGTACTTC.

This clone was counted between two and nine times. The chain couples TRBV19 to TRBJ1-2; D gene unclear. This CDR3 has 13 amino acids. V lost 3 bases, J lost 6 bases, and 11 bases lay in between. Germline loops: CDR1 LNHDA, CDR2 SQIVND (reference sequence). The CDR3 sequence: CASSMSIGNGYTF. CDR3 nucleotides: TGTGCCAGTAGTATGAGTATCGGGAATGGCTACACCTTC.

This clone was seen a handful of times. The genes are TRBV4-1 and TRBJ2-4; D is unclear. From germline, CDR1 is MGHRA and CDR2 YSYEKL. V lost 0 bases and J lost 12, with 15 bases in between. The CDR3 is 14 amino acids. The CDR3 DNA reads TGCGCCAGCAGCCAAGAAATGGGCGTGTACGATCAGTACTTC. This translates into CASSQEMGVYDQYF.

This clone has a handful of counts. CDR3 in DNA: TGTGCCATCAGTGAAAACAGGGCCACTGAAGCTTTCTTT. It codes for CAISENRATEAFF. This rearrangement joins TRBV10-3 to TRBJ1-1, with D possibly being TRBD1 (6 bases). V lost 3 bases, J lost 4 bases, and 9 bases lay in between. Germline V gene data show CDR1 as ENHRY and CDR2 as SYGVKD. The CDR3 extends over 13 amino acids.

V and J are TRBV9 and TRBJ1-2; a possible D gene is TRBD1 (6 bases). There are 15 residues in the CDR3. Trimming stripped 0 bases from V and 7 bases from J, with 16 bases between. Germline-derived CDR1 and CDR2 are SGDLS and YYNGEE. DNA for the CDR3: TGTGCCAGCAGCGTAGAGGGACACCCTCGGGGTGGCTACACCTTC. Protein sequence: CASSVEGHPRGGYTF.

As DNA, the CDR3 is TGTGCCTGGAGGCACAGGGGTAACTATGGCTACACCTTC. The encoded protein is CAWRHRGNYGYTF. This chain links TRBV30 with TRBJ1-2; 7 positions agree with TRBD1. Trimming cost V 3 bases and J 1 base; bases outside gene matches: 2. The CDR3 is 13 residues long. The germline gives CDR1 GTSNPN, CDR2 SVGIG (reference sequence).

This clone appeared a few times. The chain is built from TRBV6-5 and TRBJ2-1, with 7 bases matching TRBD1. The J segment lost 5 bases and the V segment lost 2 bases, leaving 3 bases of the junction unmatched. Germline CDR1 is MNHEY and CDR2 is SVGAGI. This CDR3 has 14 residues. This CDR3 is CASSYGTDDNEQFF. The CDR3 nucleotides read TGTGCCAGCAGTTACGGGACAGATGACAATGAGCAGTTCTTC.

V gene TRBV2 combines with J gene TRBJ2-1; TRBD2 matches 10 bases. V dropped 8 bases and J dropped 4; count of bases not matched to a gene: 5. The CDR3 runs 14 residues. From germline, CDR1 is SNHLY and CDR2 FYNNEI. The CDR3 DNA reads TGTGCCAGCGTTACTAGCGGGACATACAATGAGCAGTTCTTC. The encoded protein is CASVTSGTYNEQFF.

The V and J genes are TRBV11-2 and TRBJ2-1, with 9 nucleotides matching TRBD2. CDR1 and CDR2 (germline): SGHAT, FQNNGV. V lost 3 bases and J lost 8; bases outside the gene matches: 8. CDR3 length equals 15 residues. CDR3 nucleotides: TGTGCCAGCAGCTTCGTGACTAGCGGTAATTATGAGCAGTTCTTC. Translation gives CASSFVTSGNYEQFF. The full variable domain, completed using reference TRBV11-2 and TRBJ2-1, is EAGVAQSPRYKIIEKRQSVAFWCNPISGHATLYWYQQILGQGPKLLIQFQNNGVVDDSQLPKDRFSAERLKGVDSTLKIQPAKLEDSAVYLCASSFVTSGNYEQFFGPGTRLTVL.

This chain joins TRBV9 and TRBJ1-5; D gene uncertain. The CDR3 totals 13 residues. The V end was cut by 4 bases, the J end by 4 bases, with 9 bases between. CDR1 is SGDLS, CDR2 YYNGEE, per germline. The CDR3 DNA follows: TGTGCCAGCAGCACCCTCGGGAATCAGCCCCAGCATTTT. This translates into CASSTLGNQPQHF.

This rearrangement joins TRBV5-5 to TRBJ2-7; D might be TRBD1 (5 bases). The CDR3 runs to 13 residues. V lost 2 bases to trimming and J lost 6 bases, with 12 bases between them. Looked up from germline, CDR1 is SGHKS and CDR2 is YYEKEE (reference sequence). In DNA form, the CDR3 reads TGTGCCAGCAGCTTCGGAACAGGTGGCGAGCAGTACTTC. Translating it yields CASSFGTGGEQYF.

The V and J genes are TRBV19 and TRBJ2-7, with D perhaps TRBD1 (9 bases). Trimming left V 7 bases short and J 3 bases short, with 22 bases between. The CDR3 spans 16 residues. Per germline, CDR1 LNHDA and CDR2 SQIVND (reference sequence). Here the CDR3 reads CASMGIAGTGLYEQYF. Here the CDR3 DNA reads TGTGCCAGTATGGGCATAGCGGGGACAGGGCTCTACGAGCAGTACTTC. Combining the CDR3 with reference TRBV19 and TRBJ2-7 gives the whole variable domain DGGITQSPKYLFRKEGQNVTLSCEQNLNHDAMYWYRQDPGQGLRLIYYSQIVNDFQKGDIAEGYSVSREKKESFPLTVTSAQKNPTAFYLCASMGIAGTGLYEQYFGPGTRLTVT.

The chain joins TRBV19 to TRBJ2-1, with D perhaps TRBD2 (5 bases). The germline CDR1 and CDR2 sequences are LNHDA and SQIVND (reference sequence). V shed 3 bases and J shed 4 bases, with 10 bases lying between them. CDR3 length: 14 residues. The CDR3 DNA sequence: TGTGCCAGTAGTATTGGGAGTCCTTACAATGAGCAGTTCTTC. It codes for CASSIGSPYNEQFF. Filled out from reference TRBV19 and TRBJ2-1, the complete variable domain reads DGGITQSPKYLFRKEGQNVTLSCEQNLNHDAMYWYRQDPGQGLRLIYYSQIVNDFQKGDIAEGYSVSREKKESFPLTVTSAQKNPTAFYLCASSIGSPYNEQFFGPGTRLTVL.

V gene TRBV9 combines with J gene TRBJ2-1; possible D gene TRBD2, 6 bases. Germline values: CDR1 SGDLS, CDR2 YYNGEE. The V and J ends lost 0 bases and 7 bases respectively, with 20 bases between them. This CDR3 is 17 amino acids long. CDR3 sequence: CASSVGSGTPVSNEQFF. Here the CDR3 DNA reads TGTGCCAGCAGCGTAGGATCGGGGACTCCGGTGTCGAATGAGCAGTTCTTC.